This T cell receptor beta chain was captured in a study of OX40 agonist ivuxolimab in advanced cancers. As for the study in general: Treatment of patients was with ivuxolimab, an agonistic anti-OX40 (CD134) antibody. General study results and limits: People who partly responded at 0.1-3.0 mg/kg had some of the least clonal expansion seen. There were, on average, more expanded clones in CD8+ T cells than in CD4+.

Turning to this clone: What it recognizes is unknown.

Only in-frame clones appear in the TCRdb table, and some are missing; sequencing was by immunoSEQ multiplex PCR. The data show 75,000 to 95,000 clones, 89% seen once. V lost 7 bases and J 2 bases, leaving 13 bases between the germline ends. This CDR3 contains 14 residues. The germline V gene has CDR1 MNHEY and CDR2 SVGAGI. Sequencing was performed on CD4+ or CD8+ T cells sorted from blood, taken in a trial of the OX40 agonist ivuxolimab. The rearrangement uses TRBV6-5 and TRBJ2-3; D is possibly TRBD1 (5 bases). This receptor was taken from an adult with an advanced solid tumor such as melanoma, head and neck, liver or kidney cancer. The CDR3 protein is CASKETASTDTQYF. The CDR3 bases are TGTGCCAGCAAGGAGACAGCATCCACAGATACGCAGTATTTT.